These T cell receptor beta chains were read from a single sample in a study of beta chain features in type 1 diabetes. Repertoires were generated with immunoSEQ multiplex PCR, while TCRdb's copy carries only in-frame clones and drops some. The sample lists almost 350,000 clones, 15% to 20% occurring once. Specimen: naive CD4+ T cells from blood. The receptors come from a woman between 18 and 30 years old in good health. CDR3s include the opening cysteine and the closing phenylalanine or tryptophan. A D gene is named only where the DNA matches it firmly. Clone size is shown for a subset of rows, as once, few, many or a class of expanded clone.

clone size: -
J gene: TRBJ2-7
V gene: TRBV2
D gene: -
CDR3 protein: CASSVPKTADEQYF
CDR3 DNA: TGTGCCAGCAGCGTCCCCAAGACAGCCGACGAGCAGTACTTC

clone size: -
J gene: TRBJ2-1
V gene: TRBV7-8
D gene: -
CDR3 protein: CASSSPGTTFHEQFF
CDR3 DNA: TGTGCCAGCAGCTCACCGGGAACTACTTTTCATGAGCAGTTCTTC

clone size: -
J gene: TRBJ2-2
V gene: TRBV18
D gene: TRBD2
CDR3 protein: CASSPLSGADTGELFF
CDR3 DNA: TGTGCCAGCTCACCACTGAGCGGGGCGGACACCGGGGAGCTGTTTTTT

clone size: few
J gene: TRBJ1-2
V gene: TRBV25-1
D gene: -
CDR3 protein: CASSESGTTLYGYTF
CDR3 DNA: TGTGCCAGCAGTGAAAGCGGAACTACCCTCTATGGCTACACCTTC

clone size: -
J gene: TRBJ2-2
V gene: TRBV29-1
D gene: TRBD2
CDR3 protein: CSAGGGNTGELFF
CDR3 DNA: TGCAGCGCCGGGGGGGGGAACACCGGGGAGCTGTTTTTT

clone size: -
J gene: TRBJ2-5
V gene: TRBV5-1
D gene: -
CDR3 protein: CASRFSGGGPETQYF
CDR3 DNA: TGCGCCAGCAGGTTCTCAGGGGGAGGACCAGAGACCCAGTACTTC

clone size: once
J gene: TRBJ2-1
V gene: TRBV11-2
D gene: TRBD1
CDR3 protein: CASSLWAGGSYNEQFF
CDR3 DNA: TGTGCCAGCAGCTTATGGGCAGGGGGCTCCTACAATGAGCAGTTCTTC

clone size: -
J gene: TRBJ1-2
V gene: TRBV30
D gene: TRBD1
CDR3 protein: CAWSTGVPGQGAHDYGYTF
CDR3 DNA: TGTGCCTGGAGTACAGGAGTCCCGGGACAGGGGGCGCATGACTATGGCTACACCTTC

clone size: -
J gene: TRBJ2-3
V gene: TRBV9
D gene: -
CDR3 protein: CASSVATGTAGLAQYF
CDR3 DNA: TGTGCCAGCAGCGTAGCTACAGGGACTGCAGGACTAGCGCAGTATTTT

clone size: few
J gene: TRBJ2-3
V gene: TRBV14
D gene: -
CDR3 protein: CASSQQGLAADTQYF
CDR3 DNA: TGTGCCAGCAGCCAACAGGGGCTAGCGGCAGATACGCAGTATTTT

clone size: few
J gene: TRBJ2-4
V gene: TRBV7-2
D gene: -
CDR3 protein: CASSLETGYRYF
CDR3 DNA: TGTGCCAGCAGCTTAGAAACAGGATATCGGTACTTC

clone size: -
J gene: TRBJ2-5
V gene: TRBV4-1
D gene: -
CDR3 protein: CASSQGGQGTQYF
CDR3 DNA: TGCGCCAGCAGCCAAGGTGGGCAGGGGACCCAGTACTTC

clone size: -
J gene: TRBJ1-2
V gene: TRBV29-1
D gene: -
CDR3 protein: CSVALTENYGYTF
CDR3 DNA: TGCAGCGTTGCCCTTACAGAGAACTATGGCTACACCTTC

clone size: few
J gene: TRBJ1-3
V gene: TRBV4-1
D gene: TRBD1
CDR3 protein: CASSQFQGDTIYF
CDR3 DNA: TGCGCCAGCAGCCAATTTCAGGGGGACACCATATATTTT

clone size: -
J gene: TRBJ2-2
V gene: TRBV10-3
D gene: TRBD2
CDR3 protein: CAISPLAGDPTGELFF
CDR3 DNA: TGTGCCATCAGCCCTCTAGCGGGAGACCCCACCGGGGAGCTGTTTTTT

clone size: -
J gene: TRBJ1-5
V gene: TRBV29-1
D gene: -
CDR3 protein: CSVAQASGDQPQHF
CDR3 DNA: TGCAGCGTTGCCCAAGCTTCAGGGGATCAGCCCCAGCATTTT

clone size: -
J gene: TRBJ1-2
V gene: TRBV29-1
D gene: -
CDR3 protein: CSVDRYRDGYTF
CDR3 DNA: TGCAGCGTTGACCGATACAGGGATGGCTACACCTTC

clone size: -
J gene: TRBJ2-1
V gene: TRBV4-3
D gene: -
CDR3 protein: CASSQGSGLGGEQFF
CDR3 DNA: TGCGCCAGCAGCCAAGGAAGTGGACTGGGGGGTGAGCAGTTCTTC

clone size: -
J gene: TRBJ2-7
V gene: TRBV7-9
D gene: -
CDR3 protein: CASSLTSYEQYF
CDR3 DNA: TGTGCCAGCAGCCTGACTAGCTACGAGCAGTACTTC

clone size: -
J gene: TRBJ2-4
V gene: TRBV5-1
D gene: TRBD2
CDR3 protein: CASSIFPGLAGPQGNIQYF
CDR3 DNA: TGCGCCAGCAGCATATTCCCGGGACTAGCGGGTCCTCAAGGGAACATTCAGTACTTC

clone size: -
J gene: TRBJ2-5
V gene: TRBV7-2
D gene: -
CDR3 protein: CASSLERQETQYF
CDR3 DNA: TGTGCCAGCAGCTTGGAGCGGCAAGAGACCCAGTACTTC

clone size: -
J gene: TRBJ1-2
V gene: TRBV7-9
D gene: -
CDR3 protein: CASSPGGRVNGYTF
CDR3 DNA: TGTGCCAGCAGCCCGGGAGGCAGGGTTAATGGCTACACCTTC

clone size: few
J gene: TRBJ1-1
V gene: TRBV15
D gene: -
CDR3 protein: CATSRGRGNTEAFF
CDR3 DNA: TGTGCCACCAGCCGAGGGCGGGGGAACACTGAAGCTTTCTTT

clone size: few
J gene: TRBJ1-2
V gene: TRBV7-9
D gene: TRBD1
CDR3 protein: CASSLARDRDNYGYTF
CDR3 DNA: TGTGCCAGCAGCTTAGCGCGCGACAGGGACAACTATGGCTACACCTTC

clone size: -
J gene: TRBJ2-1
V gene: TRBV11-2
D gene: TRBD2
CDR3 protein: CASSLSGSTYNEQFF
CDR3 DNA: TGTGCCAGCAGCCTGAGCGGGAGCACCTACAATGAGCAGTTCTTC

clone size: -
J gene: TRBJ2-7
V gene: TRBV29-1
D gene: TRBD1
CDR3 protein: CSVGQGTEQYF
CDR3 DNA: TGCAGCGTTGGACAGGGGACCGAGCAGTACTTC

clone size: few
J gene: TRBJ1-1
V gene: TRBV18
D gene: -
CDR3 protein: CASSPTEGFRTTEAFF
CDR3 DNA: TGTGCCAGCTCACCAACGGAGGGGTTTAGGACCACTGAAGCTTTCTTT

clone size: few
J gene: TRBJ1-2
V gene: TRBV10-3
D gene: -
CDR3 protein: CAISDPPGSYTF
CDR3 DNA: TGTGCCATCAGTGACCCCCCAGGAAGCTACACCTTC

clone size: few
J gene: TRBJ2-1
V gene: TRBV11-2
D gene: TRBD2
CDR3 protein: CASSSTLGGRLFF
CDR3 DNA: TGTGCCAGCAGCTCGACCTTGGGGGGGAGGTTGTTCTTC

clone size: -
J gene: TRBJ1-1
V gene: TRBV7-2
D gene: TRBD1
CDR3 protein: CASSLSSAGGTEAFF
CDR3 DNA: TGTGCCAGCAGCTTAAGCTCGGCAGGGGGAACTGAAGCTTTCTTT

clone size: few
J gene: TRBJ1-1
V gene: TRBV30
D gene: -
CDR3 protein: CAWRHSRTVLNTEAFF
CDR3 DNA: TGTGCCTGGAGACACTCCCGGACAGTTTTGAACACTGAAGCTTTCTTT